Below are 25 T cell receptor beta chains sequenced from a single sample in a study of control samples from healthy donors and cancer patients. Sequenced by immunoSEQ multiplex PCR; TCRdb stores in-frame clones only, minus some. This table has some 130,000 clones, about 87% appearing once. The sequencing input was blood. The source is a man aged 35-49 years in good health.

The chain joins TRBV5-1 to TRBJ1-1; tentatively, D is TRBD1 (6 bases). This CDR3 spans 14 amino acids. V was pared by 1 base and J by 5 bases, with 12 bases between. The germline gives CDR1 SGHRS, CDR2 YFSETQ. The CDR3 loop is CASSLRQGITEAFF. Written as DNA, the CDR3 is TGCGCCAGCAGCTTGAGGCAGGGGATTACTGAAGCTTTCTTT.

The chain joins TRBV18 to TRBJ1-6; D is undetermined. Germline CDR1 is KGHSH and CDR2 is LQKENI. This CDR3 is built from 15 residues. V gave up 3 bases and J gave up 10 bases, with 16 bases separating them. The CDR3 is CASSPDGPAGSPLHF. CDR3 coding DNA: TGTGCCAGCTCACCCGATGGACCCGCGGGGTCACCCCTCCACTTT.

CDR3 amino acids: CASSLNGHITF. The CDR3 nucleotides read TGTGCCAGTAGTCTAAACGGACACATCACCTTC. J is TRBJ1-2 and V is TRBV19; D possibly corresponds to TRBD1 (5 bases). The CDR3 loop spans 11 amino acids. The V and J ends lost 5 bases and 13 bases respectively, with 14 bases between them. The germline V gene encodes CDR1 LNHDA and CDR2 SQIVND (reference sequence).

This chain connects TRBV7-8 to TRBJ2-1; 9 positions agree with TRBD2. Per the germline V gene, CDR1 is SGHVS and CDR2 is FQNEAQ. Losses at the gene ends were 9 bases for V and 0 bases for J; bases not matched to a gene: 9. This CDR3 contains 16 residues. The CDR3 DNA reads TGTGCCAGTACCCAAAGGCGGGGGGGCTCCTACAATGAGCAGTTCTTC. This codes for CASTQRRGGSYNEQFF.

The chain recombines TRBV9 with TRBJ2-5, with 9 bases aligning to TRBD2. With 0 bases clipped from V and 7 bases from J, the junction kept 7 bases outside the gene matches. Germline V gives CDR1 SGDLS, CDR2 YYNGEE. The CDR3 consists of 15 residues. The CDR3 is CASSVGSSGGGTQYF. DNA of the CDR3: TGTGCCAGCAGCGTAGGTAGTAGCGGGGGAGGGACCCAGTACTTC.

J is TRBJ1-6 and V is TRBV5-1; D uncertain. The ends were cut back, 4 bases at V and 9 bases at J, with 14 bases in the middle. The CDR3 loop spans 14 amino acids. CDR1 and CDR2 (germline): SGHRS, YFSETQ. The CDR3 region is CASSRADPASPLHF. As DNA, the CDR3 is TGCGCCAGCAGCCGTGCAGACCCAGCTTCACCCCTCCACTTT.

The V and J genes are TRBV7-9 and TRBJ1-3; D ambiguous. The CDR3 totals 14 residues. Deletions cut 1 base from V and 3 bases from J, with 7 bases between. Germline CDR1 SEHNR, CDR2 FQNEAQ (reference sequence). The CDR3 loop reads CASSLGGIGNTIYF. The CDR3 bases are TGTGCCAGCAGCTTAGGGGGTATTGGAAACACCATATATTTT.

This sequence joins TRBV7-9 and TRBJ2-2; D is unclear. This CDR3 has 16 residues. The ends were cut back, 1 base at V and 0 bases at J, with 9 bases in the middle. CDR1 and CDR2 from the germline V gene are SEHNR and FQNEAQ (reference sequence). In DNA form, the CDR3 reads TGTGCCAGCAGCTTAGATAGGGCTACGAACACCGGGGAGCTGTTTTTT. Translated: CASSLDRATNTGELFF.

V is TRBV6-6 and J is TRBJ2-2; D possibly uses TRBD1 or TRBD2 (6 bases each). The CDR3 has 16 amino acids. Germline V gene data show CDR1 as MNHNY and CDR2 as SVGAGI (reference sequence). Trimming stripped 6 bases from V and 3 bases from J, with 17 bases between. The CDR3 DNA sequence: TGTGCCAGCAGAGGGGGGTTGCCGACGTACACCGGGGAGCTGTTTTTT. Translated: CASRGGLPTYTGELFF.

The chain carries TRBV10-3 and TRBJ1-2; TRBD1 agrees at 7 bases. After removal of 0 bases from V and 5 bases from J, the junction contained 3 bases not matched to a gene. The CDR3 spans 14 residues. In germline, CDR1 is ENHRY, CDR2 SYGVKD. CDR3 coding DNA: TGTGCCATCAGTGAGTCAACAGGGGTTTATGGCTACACCTTC. This sequence encodes CAISESTGVYGYTF.

The genes are TRBV18 and TRBJ1-1; TRBD1 agrees at 8 bases. With 2 bases clipped from V and 5 bases from J, the junction kept 10 bases outside the gene matches. CDR1 and CDR2 from the germline V gene are KGHSH and LQKENI. This CDR3 contains 16 residues. As DNA, the CDR3 is TGTGCCAGCTCACCAATGGCAGGGGGCTTTTCGACTGAAGCTTTCTTT. Translation: CASSPMAGGFSTEAFF.

CDR3 sequence: CASSPGTSGGARETQYF. CDR3 DNA sequence: TGTGCCAGCAGCCCCGGGACTAGCGGGGGTGCCCGGGAGACCCAGTACTTC. The chain is built from TRBV5-4 and TRBJ2-5, with 14 bases lining up with TRBD2. Germline trimming cut 4 bases from V and 5 bases from J; bases unmatched to any gene: 10. Germline V gives CDR1 SGHNT, CDR2 YYREEE (reference sequence). The CDR3 sequence is 17 residues long.

The genes are TRBV30 and TRBJ1-3, with no clear D. Trimming left V 0 bases short and J 4 bases short, with 4 bases between. Germline V lookup: CDR1 GTSNPN, CDR2 SVGIG (reference sequence). The CDR3 runs 12 residues. Here the CDR3 reads CAWSVQGNTIYF. CDR3 bases: TGTGCCTGGAGTGTACAAGGAAACACCATATATTTT. The complete variable domain, with remaining parts taken from reference TRBV30 and TRBJ1-3, reads SQTIHQWPATLVQPVGSPLSLECTVEGTSNPNLYWYRQAAGRGLQLLFYSVGIGQISSEVPQNLSASRPQDRQFILSSKKLLLSDSGFYLCAWSVQGNTIYFGEGSWLTVV.

This clone was detected once. The chain couples TRBV18 to TRBJ1-6; TRBD1 agrees at 9 bases. Unmatched junction bases numbered 3, after V lost 3 bases and J lost 9 bases. The germline CDR1 and CDR2 sequences are KGHSH and LQKENI. The CDR3 covers 14 residues. The CDR3 loop is CASSPDRGVSPLHF. The CDR3 region has the DNA TGTGCCAGCTCACCCGACAGGGGGGTTTCACCCCTCCACTTT.

This chain connects TRBV15 to TRBJ1-2; D gene unclear. Trimming took 0 bases from V and 4 from J, leaving 12 bases between them. In germline, CDR1 is LNHNV, CDR2 YYDKDF (reference sequence). The CDR3 contains 15 residues. CDR3 sequence: CATSRDKHLTYGYTF. The CDR3 DNA reads as TGTGCCACCAGCAGAGACAAACACCTGACCTATGGCTACACCTTC.

This clone was seen a single time. The rearrangement uses TRBV19 and TRBJ1-2; D is uncertain. Germline V gene data show CDR1 as LNHDA and CDR2 as SQIVND (reference sequence). Trimming removed 1 base at V and 4 bases at J, with 13 bases between. The CDR3 is 15 amino acids. CDR3 in DNA: TGTGCCAGTAGTATAGTGGGCAGTAGGCCCTATGGCTACACCTTC. It yields the protein CASSIVGSRPYGYTF. The full variable domain, rest sourced from reference TRBV19 and TRBJ1-2, is DGGITQSPKYLFRKEGQNVTLSCEQNLNHDAMYWYRQDPGQGLRLIYYSQIVNDFQKGDIAEGYSVSREKKESFPLTVTSAQKNPTAFYLCASSIVGSRPYGYTFGSGTRLTVV.

J is TRBJ2-6 and V is TRBV10-2, with 7 nucleotides matching TRBD1. Germline V gene data show CDR1 as WSHSY and CDR2 as SAAADI. The CDR3 is 16 residues long. V shed 5 bases, J shed 0 bases, and the junction held 4 bases outside the gene matches. CDR3 amino acids: CASSRTGGSGANVLTF. Written as DNA, the CDR3 is TGCGCCAGCAGTCGGACAGGAGGCTCTGGGGCCAACGTCCTGACTTTC.

Written as DNA, the CDR3 is TGCGCCAGCAGCCAAGAACCACCCGGGGCTGGAGTTTATGGCTACACCTTC. This encodes CASSQEPPGAGVYGYTF. The chain is built from TRBV4-1 and TRBJ1-2; tentatively, D is TRBD1 (5 bases). With 0 bases removed from V and 5 bases from J, the gap between germline ends came to 19 bases. The CDR3 runs 17 residues. Germline CDR1 MGHRA, CDR2 YSYEKL.

This clone appeared once. The rearrangement joins TRBV20-1 to TRBJ2-7; D is possibly TRBD1 (7 bases). The CDR3 runs 11 residues. Germline assignment: CDR1 DFQATT and CDR2 SNEGSKA (reference sequence). V was cut by 8 bases and J by 3 bases, with 11 bases left in between. CDR3 sequence (DNA): TGCAGTCCGGGGGACAGCTACGAGCAGTACTTC. Protein product: CSPGDSYEQYF.

The genes are TRBV2 and TRBJ1-1, with no clear D. The V and J ends lost 4 bases and 0 bases respectively, with 9 bases between them. This CDR3 is built from 14 residues. The germline CDR1 and CDR2 sequences are SNHLY and FYNNEI. The CDR3 DNA follows: TGTGCCAGCAGTGGCCACAGCATGAACACTGAAGCTTTCTTT. As protein: CASSGHSMNTEAFF.

This clone has only one observation. V usage is TRBV7-9 and J usage is TRBJ2-3, with 7 bases aligning to TRBD2. Germline loops: CDR1 SEHNR, CDR2 FQNEAQ (reference sequence). The trim removed 5 bases at V and 3 bases at J, leaving 5 bases unmatched. The CDR3 consists of 14 residues. CDR3 nucleotides: TGTGCCAGCAGCCCTCCGGGGGGAACAGATACGCAGTATTTT. Encoded protein: CASSPPGGTDTQYF.

This sequence joins TRBV2 and TRBJ1-5, with D hard to call. V lost 6 bases and J lost 5, with 8 bases in between. Per the germline V gene, CDR1 is SNHLY and CDR2 is FYNNEI. The CDR3 is 12 amino acids. The DNA of the CDR3 is TGTGCCAGCAGACGAGAAGATCAGCCCCAGCATTTT. This codes for CASRREDQPQHF.

This clone was detected only once. The chain joins TRBV6-2 or TRBV6-3 to TRBJ1-6, with 8 bases lining up with TRBD1. The CDR3 spans 14 residues. Germline V gene lookup returns CDR1 MNHEY and CDR2 SVGEGT. Trimming removed 6 bases from V and 10 bases from J; junction bases left unmatched: 8. CDR3 loop: CASSQLQGASPLHF. In DNA, the CDR3 is TGTGCCAGCAGCCAACTGCAGGGGGCATCACCCCTCCACTTT.

The V and J genes are TRBV7-9 and TRBJ1-2; D perhaps matches TRBD1 (6 bases). Germline V lookup: CDR1 SEHNR, CDR2 FQNEAQ (reference sequence). Deletions cut 1 base from V and 0 bases from J, with 15 bases between. The CDR3 has 17 amino acids. CDR3 in amino acids: CASSLDGARTANYGYTF. CDR3 sequence (DNA): TGTGCCAGCAGCTTAGACGGAGCCAGGACAGCTAACTATGGCTACACCTTC.

The rearrangement links TRBV4-1 to TRBJ1-6, with a tentative D call TRBD1 (5 bases). CDR3 length: 14 residues. V lost 4 bases to trimming and J lost 8 bases, with 12 bases between them. Germline-derived CDR1 and CDR2 are MGHRA and YSYEKL. The CDR3 DNA sequence: TGCGCCAGCAGCCGAGGGACGAGGGATTCACCCCTCCACTTT. As protein: CASSRGTRDSPLHF.